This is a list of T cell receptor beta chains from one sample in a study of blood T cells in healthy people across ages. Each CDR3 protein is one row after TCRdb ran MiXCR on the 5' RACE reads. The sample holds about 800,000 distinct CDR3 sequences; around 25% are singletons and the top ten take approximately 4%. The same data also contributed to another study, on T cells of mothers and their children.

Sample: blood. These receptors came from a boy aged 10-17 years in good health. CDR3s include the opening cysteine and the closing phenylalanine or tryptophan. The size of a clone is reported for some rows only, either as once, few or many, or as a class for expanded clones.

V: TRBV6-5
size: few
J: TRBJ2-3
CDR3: CASSSSLRARGTDTQYF

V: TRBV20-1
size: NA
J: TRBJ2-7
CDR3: CSAGSRDRGLFEQYF

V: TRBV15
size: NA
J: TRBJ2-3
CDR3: CATSLSRDTQYF

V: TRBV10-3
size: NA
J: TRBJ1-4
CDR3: CAISDNQGYEKLFF

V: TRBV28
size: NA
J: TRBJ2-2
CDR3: CASSLSIYTGELFF

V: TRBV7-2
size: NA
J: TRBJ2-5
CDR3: CASSSYLAGGHGPFF

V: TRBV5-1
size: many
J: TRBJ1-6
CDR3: CASSPTGANSPLHF

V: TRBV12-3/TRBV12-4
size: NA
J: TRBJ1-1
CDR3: CASSPGTGGAGNTEAFF

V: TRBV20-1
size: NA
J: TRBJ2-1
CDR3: CSAPGPSYNEQFF

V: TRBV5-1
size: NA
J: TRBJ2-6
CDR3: CASSLPPSSGANVLTF

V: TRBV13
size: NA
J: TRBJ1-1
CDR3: CASSLVTWTEAFF

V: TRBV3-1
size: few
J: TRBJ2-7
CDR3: CASSPARTAAYEQYF

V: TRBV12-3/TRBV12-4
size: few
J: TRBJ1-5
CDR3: CASSVTGNSNQPQHF

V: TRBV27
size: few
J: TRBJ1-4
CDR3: CASSLGRDEKLFF

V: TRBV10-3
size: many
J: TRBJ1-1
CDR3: CAISESGVEAFF

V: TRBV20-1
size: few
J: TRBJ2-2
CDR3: CSARTGLNTGELFF

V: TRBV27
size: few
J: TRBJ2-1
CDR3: CASSFLSGQYNEQFF

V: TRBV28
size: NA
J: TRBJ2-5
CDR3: CASSFLTGTSPQETQYF

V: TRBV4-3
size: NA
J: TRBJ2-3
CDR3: CASSPNTGLTDTQYF

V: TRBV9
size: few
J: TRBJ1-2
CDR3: CASSVGSWVGYTF

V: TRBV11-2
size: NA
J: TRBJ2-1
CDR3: CASSLAGALLISYNEQFF

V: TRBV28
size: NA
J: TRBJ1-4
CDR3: CASSLRGAREKLFF

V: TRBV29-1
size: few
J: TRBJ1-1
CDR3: CSVAAQGYTEAFF

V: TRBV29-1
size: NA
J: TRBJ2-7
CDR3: CSASPTAASYEQYF

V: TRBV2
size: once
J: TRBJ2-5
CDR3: CASSEARDYPRGQYF

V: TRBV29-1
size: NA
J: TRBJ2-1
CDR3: CSVSKRLAGGPHEQFF

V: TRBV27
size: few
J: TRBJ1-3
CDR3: CASGHRGPDSGNTIYF

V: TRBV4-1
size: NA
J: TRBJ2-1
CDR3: CASSQGEVLGNEQFF

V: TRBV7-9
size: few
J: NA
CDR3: CASSSDKETQYF

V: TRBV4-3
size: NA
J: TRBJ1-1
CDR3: CASSHGAQAVPDMNTEAFF

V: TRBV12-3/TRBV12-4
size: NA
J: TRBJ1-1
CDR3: CASSMRSGTMNTEAFF

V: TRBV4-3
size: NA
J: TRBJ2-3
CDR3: CASSQDVIGGLSTDTQYF

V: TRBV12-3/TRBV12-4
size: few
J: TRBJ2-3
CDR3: CASTYVGSYTDTQYF

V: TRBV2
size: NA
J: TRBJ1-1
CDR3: CASSDPGSTEAFF

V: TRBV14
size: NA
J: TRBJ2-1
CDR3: CASSQDLFMRDIQNEQFF

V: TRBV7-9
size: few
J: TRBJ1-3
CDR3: CASSLSVDGGNTIYF

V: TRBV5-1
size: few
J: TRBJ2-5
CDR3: CASSRSRDRGETQYF

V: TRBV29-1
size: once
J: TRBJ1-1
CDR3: CSVRKDTEAFF

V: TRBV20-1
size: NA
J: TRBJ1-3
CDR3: CSARDLGRFSGNTIYF

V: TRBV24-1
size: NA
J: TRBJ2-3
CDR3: CATSGTGTDTQYF

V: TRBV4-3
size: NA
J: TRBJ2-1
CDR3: CASSQDNSYPYNEQFF

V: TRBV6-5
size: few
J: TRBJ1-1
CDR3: CASSYSHGNTEAFF

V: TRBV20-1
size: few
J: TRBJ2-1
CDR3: CSARDPGTSGRNSYNEQFF

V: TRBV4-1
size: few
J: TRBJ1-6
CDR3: CASTFRTGSYSPLHF

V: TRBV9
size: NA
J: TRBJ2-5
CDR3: CASSGGTAKQETQYF

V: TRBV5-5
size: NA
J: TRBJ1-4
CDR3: CASGKSREKLFF

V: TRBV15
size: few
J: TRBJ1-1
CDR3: CATSRQTVNTEAFF

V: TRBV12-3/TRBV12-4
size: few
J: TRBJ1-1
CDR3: CASSPATNTEAFF

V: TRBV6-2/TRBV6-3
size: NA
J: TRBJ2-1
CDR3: CASSYSEGTEQFF

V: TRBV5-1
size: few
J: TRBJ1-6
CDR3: CASSLDGTTYNSPLHF